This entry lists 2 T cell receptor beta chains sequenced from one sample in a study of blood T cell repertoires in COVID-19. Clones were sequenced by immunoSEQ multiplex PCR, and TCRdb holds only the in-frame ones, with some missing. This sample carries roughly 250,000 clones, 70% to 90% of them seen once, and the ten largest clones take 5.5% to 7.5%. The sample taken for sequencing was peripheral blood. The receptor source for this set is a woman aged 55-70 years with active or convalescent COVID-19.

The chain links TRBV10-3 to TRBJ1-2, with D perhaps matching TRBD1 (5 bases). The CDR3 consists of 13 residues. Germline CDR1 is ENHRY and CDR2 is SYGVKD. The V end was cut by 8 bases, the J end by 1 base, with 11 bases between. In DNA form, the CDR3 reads TGTGCCATCTCCCCCGACAGTAACTATGGCTACACCTTC. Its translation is CAISPDSNYGYTF.

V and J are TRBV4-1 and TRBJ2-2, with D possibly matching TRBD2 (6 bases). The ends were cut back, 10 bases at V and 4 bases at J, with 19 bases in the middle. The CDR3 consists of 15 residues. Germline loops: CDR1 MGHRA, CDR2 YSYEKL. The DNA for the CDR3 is TGCGCCATCCTGGCCGGGGGAGCGGGCACCGGGGAGCTGTTTTTT. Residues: CAILAGGAGTGELFF.